This TCR beta chain was observed in a study of shared clonotypes between healthy human individuals. Overall study findings and caveats: Clonotypes which were not shared had lower generation probabilities than clonotypes that all four donors shared.

CD45RO+ cells joined CCR7-negative CD45RA+ TemRA cells to form CD8 memory. This CDR3 region has 15 residues. Trimming removed 7 bases from V and 2 bases from J; junction bases left unmatched: 8. CDR1 MNHNY and CDR2 SVGAGI come from the germline V gene (reference sequence). As to this clone: Its specificity is not known.

Sorted-subset replicate PCRs used around 200 ng DNA, 30,000 or so T cell genomes. Original processing methods: There were no quality scores in the junction-only immunoSEQ sequences, so filtering differed. Profiled with immunoSEQ multiplex PCR; TCRdb holds only in-frame clones, not every one. V and J calls plus clone size are reproduced from that table; the DNA served to infer D and trimming. Here the sample spans a few hundred thousand clones, about 97% being singletons. The sequenced sample consisted of memory CD8+ T cells sorted from blood. Subset denoted: CD45RO+ cells pooled with CCR7-negative TemRA cells. The chain uses TRBV6-6 and TRBJ2-7; 10 bases fit TRBD1. The origin of this receptor is a young man in good health. CDR3 nucleotide sequence: TGTGCCAGCACCAAGGGACAGGGGCTCCCCTACGAGCAGTACTTC. Its translation is CASTKGQGLPYEQYF.